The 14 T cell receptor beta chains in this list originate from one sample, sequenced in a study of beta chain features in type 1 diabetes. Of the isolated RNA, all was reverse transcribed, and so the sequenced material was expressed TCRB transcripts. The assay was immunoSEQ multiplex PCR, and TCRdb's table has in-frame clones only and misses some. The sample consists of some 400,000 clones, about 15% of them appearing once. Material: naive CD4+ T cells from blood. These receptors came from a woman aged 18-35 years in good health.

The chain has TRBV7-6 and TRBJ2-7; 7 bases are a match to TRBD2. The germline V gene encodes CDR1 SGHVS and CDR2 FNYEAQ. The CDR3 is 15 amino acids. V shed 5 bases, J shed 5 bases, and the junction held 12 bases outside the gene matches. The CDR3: CASSRGSVFPHEQYF. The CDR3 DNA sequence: TGTGCCAGCAGCCGCGGGAGCGTGTTCCCCCACGAGCAGTACTTC.

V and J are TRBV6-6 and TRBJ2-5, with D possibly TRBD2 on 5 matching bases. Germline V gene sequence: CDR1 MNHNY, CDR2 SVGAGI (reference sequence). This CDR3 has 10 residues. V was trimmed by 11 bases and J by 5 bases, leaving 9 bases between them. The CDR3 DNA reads TGTGCCGCCTCGGGGGAGACCCAGTACTTC. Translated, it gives CAASGETQYF.

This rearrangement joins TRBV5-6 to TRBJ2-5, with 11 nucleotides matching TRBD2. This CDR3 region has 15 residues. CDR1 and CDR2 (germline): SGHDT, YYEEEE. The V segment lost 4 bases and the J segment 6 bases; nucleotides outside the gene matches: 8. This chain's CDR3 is CASSRLAGSEKTQYF. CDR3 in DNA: TGTGCCAGCAGCCGACTAGCGGGATCGGAGAAGACCCAGTACTTC.

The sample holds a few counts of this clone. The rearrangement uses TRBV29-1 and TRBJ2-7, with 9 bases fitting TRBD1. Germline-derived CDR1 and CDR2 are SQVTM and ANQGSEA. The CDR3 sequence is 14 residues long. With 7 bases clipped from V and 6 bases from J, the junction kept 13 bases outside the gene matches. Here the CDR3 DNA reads TGCAGCGCCTGCCCAGGACAGGGGATGGGCGAGCAGTACTTC. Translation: CSACPGQGMGEQYF.

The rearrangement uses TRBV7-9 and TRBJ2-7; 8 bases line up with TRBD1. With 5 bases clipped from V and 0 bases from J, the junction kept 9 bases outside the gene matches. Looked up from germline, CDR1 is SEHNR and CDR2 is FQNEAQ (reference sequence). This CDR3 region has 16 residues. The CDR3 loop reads CASSLGQALSSYEQYF. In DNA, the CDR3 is TGTGCCAGCAGCCTGGGACAGGCGCTGAGCTCCTACGAGCAGTACTTC.

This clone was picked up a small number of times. CDR3: CASSQVGGSLSYEQYF. The CDR3 DNA is TGCGCCAGCAGCCAAGTTGGCGGGAGCCTCTCCTACGAGCAGTACTTC. The chain joins TRBV4-1 to TRBJ2-7; 7 positions match TRBD2. The CDR3 loop spans 16 amino acids. The J segment lost 0 bases and the V segment lost 1 base, leaving 6 bases of the junction unmatched. Germline CDR1 is MGHRA and CDR2 is YSYEKL.

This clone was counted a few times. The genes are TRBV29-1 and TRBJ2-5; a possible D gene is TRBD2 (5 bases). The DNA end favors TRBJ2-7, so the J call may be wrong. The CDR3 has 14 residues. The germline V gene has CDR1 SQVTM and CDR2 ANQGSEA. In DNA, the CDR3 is TGCAGCGTAGCAGGACTTAAGAGCTCCTACGAGCAGTACTTC. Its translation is CSVAGLKSSYEQYF.

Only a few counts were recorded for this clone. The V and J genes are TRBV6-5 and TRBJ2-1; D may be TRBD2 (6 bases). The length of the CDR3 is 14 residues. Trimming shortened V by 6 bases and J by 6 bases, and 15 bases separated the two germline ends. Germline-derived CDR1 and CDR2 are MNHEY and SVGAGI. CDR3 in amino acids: CASRRDLLGNEQFF. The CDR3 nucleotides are TGTGCCAGCAGGCGGGACCTCCTAGGCAATGAGCAGTTCTTC.

For the CDR3, the DNA is TGTGCCAGCACTCCCGGAGGGGCAGATACGCAGTATTTT. Encoded protein: CASTPGGADTQYF. V is TRBV6-6 and J is TRBJ2-3, with D possibly TRBD2 on 6 matching bases. The CDR3 spans 13 residues. V dropped 7 bases and J dropped 4 bases, with 12 bases sitting between them. Germline V gene data show CDR1 as MNHNY and CDR2 as SVGAGI (reference sequence).

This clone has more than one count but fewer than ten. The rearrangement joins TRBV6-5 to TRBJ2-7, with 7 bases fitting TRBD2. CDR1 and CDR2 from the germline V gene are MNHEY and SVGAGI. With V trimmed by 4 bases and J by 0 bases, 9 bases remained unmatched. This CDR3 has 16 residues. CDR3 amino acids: CASSLSGAPISYEQYF. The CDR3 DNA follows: TGTGCCAGCAGTTTGAGCGGGGCCCCGATCTCCTACGAGCAGTACTTC.

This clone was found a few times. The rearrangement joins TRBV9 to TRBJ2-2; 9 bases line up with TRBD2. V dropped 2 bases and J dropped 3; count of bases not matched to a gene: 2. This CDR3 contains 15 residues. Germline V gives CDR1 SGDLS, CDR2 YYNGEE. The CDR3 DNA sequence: TGTGCCAGCAGCGTCGGACTAGCGCACACCGGGGAGCTGTTTTTT. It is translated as CASSVGLAHTGELFF.

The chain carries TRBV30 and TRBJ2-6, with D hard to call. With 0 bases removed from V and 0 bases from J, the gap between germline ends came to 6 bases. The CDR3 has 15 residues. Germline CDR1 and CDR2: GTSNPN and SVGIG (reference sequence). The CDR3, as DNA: TGTGCCTGGAGTGTCGGAGTCTCTGGGGCCAACGTCCTGACTTTC. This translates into CAWSVGVSGANVLTF.

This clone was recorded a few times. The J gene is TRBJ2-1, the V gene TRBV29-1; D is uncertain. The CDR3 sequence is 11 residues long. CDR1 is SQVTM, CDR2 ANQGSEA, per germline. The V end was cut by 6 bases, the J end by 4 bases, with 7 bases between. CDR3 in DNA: TGCAGCGTCAGGCCTTACAATGAGCAGTTCTTC. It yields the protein CSVRPYNEQFF.

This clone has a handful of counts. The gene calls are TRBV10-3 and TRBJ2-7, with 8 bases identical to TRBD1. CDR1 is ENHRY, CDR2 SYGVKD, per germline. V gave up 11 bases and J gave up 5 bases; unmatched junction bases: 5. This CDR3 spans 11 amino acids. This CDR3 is CAVAQGDEQYF. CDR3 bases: TGTGCCGTTGCACAGGGGGACGAGCAGTACTTC.